These 9 T cell receptor beta chains were all obtained from the same sample, sequenced in a study of blood T cell repertoires in COVID-19 (TCRdb year 2020). Library generation was performed with the immunoSEQ multiplex PCR assay. This is the immuneACCESS table as TCRdb keeps it, with only in-frame sequences that have V and J called. A part of the clones is gone; compared with another copy, unresolved V genes explain less than half, and the rest is unexplained. The sample includes under 250,000 clones, with roughly 82% observed a single time. The ten largest account for roughly 8.7% of the sample. The specimen was peripheral blood. Source of these receptors: a man aged 45-60 years with active or convalescent COVID-19.

This clone has at least ten counts. This chain uses TRBV19 with TRBJ2-2; 7 bases match TRBD1. Germline assignment: CDR1 LNHDA and CDR2 SQIVND (reference sequence). The CDR3 covers 14 residues. V gave up 6 bases and J gave up 3 bases; unmatched junction bases: 4. The CDR3: CASRGTAHTGELFF. In DNA, the CDR3 is TGTGCCAGTAGAGGGACAGCGCACACCGGGGAGCTGTTTTTT.

This clone was found once. In DNA form, the CDR3 reads TGTGCCAGCAGCGGTTCTTCCGGGACAGGGGGACCCCACGGTAATGAGCAGTTCTTC. It encodes CASSGSSGTGGPHGNEQFF. This chain connects TRBV7-2 to TRBJ2-1, with 11 nucleotides matching TRBD1. The CDR3 length is 19 residues. J lost 7 bases, V lost 5 bases, and 19 bases had no gene match. The V gene's germline CDR1 is SGHTA and CDR2 FQGNSA.

This chain connects TRBV9 to TRBJ2-3; 8 bases agree with TRBD1. The V and J ends lost 2 bases and 3 bases, in that order; junction bases with no gene match: 2. From germline, CDR1 is SGDLS and CDR2 YYNGEE. The CDR3 runs to 14 residues. The CDR3 loop reads CASSVGDRTDTQYF. The CDR3 nucleotides read TGTGCCAGCAGCGTGGGGGACAGGACAGATACGCAGTATTTT.

The chain carries TRBV6-5 and TRBJ1-1; D is perhaps TRBD1 (5 bases). V lost 2 bases, J lost 0 bases, and 13 bases lay in between. The CDR3 is 16 residues long. Germline-derived CDR1 and CDR2 are MNHEY and SVGAGI. CDR3 sequence (DNA): TGTGCCAGCAGTTACCCGAGACAGACCTTGAACACTGAAGCTTTCTTT. Its protein product is CASSYPRQTLNTEAFF.

This clone has only a few counts. Other DNA sequences of this sample code for an identical CDR3. The chain uses TRBV7-2 and TRBJ1-6; TRBD1 matches at 7 bases. The CDR3 loop spans 14 amino acids. Germline CDR1 and CDR2: SGHTA and FQGNSA. V lost 3 bases to trimming and J lost 10 bases; unmatched junction nucleotides: 6. The CDR3 is CASSFRQGNSPLHF. The CDR3, as DNA: TGTGCCAGCAGCTTTCGACAGGGCAACTCACCCCTCCACTTT.

J is TRBJ2-1 and V is TRBV27; D call uncertain. Trimming took off 2 bases at V and 0 bases at J, with 8 bases between the two ends. CDR1 is MNHEY and CDR2 is SMNVEV in the germline V gene (reference sequence). The CDR3 loop spans 15 amino acids. For the CDR3, the DNA is TGTGCCAGCAGTTTAATACTTTCCTCCTACAATGAGCAGTTCTTC. Translation: CASSLILSSYNEQFF.

V gene TRBV27 combines with J gene TRBJ2-1; 13 nucleotides line up with TRBD2. The CDR3 loop spans 18 amino acids. Germline assignment: CDR1 MNHEY and CDR2 SMNVEV (reference sequence). J lost 1 base, V lost 5 bases, and 8 bases had no gene match. DNA for the CDR3: TGTGCCAGCAGTCTTAGACTAGCGGGAGGAGGTTCCTACAATGAGCAGTTCTTC. As protein: CASSLRLAGGGSYNEQFF.

The rearrangement links TRBV5-1 to TRBJ2-7; D is undetermined. The CDR3 extends over 14 amino acids. Between the trimmed V and J ends, which lost 3 bases and 4 bases, there was a span of 14 bases. Germline CDR1 is SGHRS and CDR2 is YFSETQ. The CDR3 reads CASSSGSAGYEQYF. The CDR3 coding sequence is TGCGCCAGCAGCTCCGGGTCTGCTGGGTACGAGCAGTACTTC.

This clone was found a few times. The chain joins TRBV19 to TRBJ1-5, with TRBD1 as a possible D gene (5 bases). The V gene lost 8 bases and the J gene lost 5 bases, with 16 bases spanning the gap. The germline CDR1 and CDR2 sequences are LNHDA and SQIVND (reference sequence). The length of the CDR3 is 14 residues. In nucleotides, the CDR3 is TGTGCCAGTGAGTGGGGGGGAAGGGATCAGCCCCAGCATTTT. Translation: CASEWGGRDQPQHF.